The 2 T cell receptor beta chains presented below share a single source sample, sequenced in a study of OX40 agonist ivuxolimab in advanced cancers. The repertoire was sequenced with immunoSEQ multiplex PCR; TCRdb's copy has only in-frame clones and lacks some. The sample records fewer than 60,000 clones, roughly 85% being singletons. The material was CD4+ or CD8+ T cells sorted from blood, obtained in a trial of the OX40 agonist ivuxolimab. The receptors here all came from an adult with an advanced solid tumor such as melanoma, head and neck, liver or kidney cancer.

This chain connects TRBV4-1 to TRBJ2-2; D gene unclear. Germline V gives CDR1 MGHRA, CDR2 YSYEKL. V shed 3 bases and J shed 4 bases, with 12 bases lying between them. The CDR3 consists of 15 residues. The DNA for the CDR3 is TGCGCCAGCAGCCAGGGGATCCTAAGCACCGGGGAGCTGTTTTTT. Translation gives CASSQGILSTGELFF.

This chain links TRBV28 with TRBJ2-7; 8 positions match TRBD1. Trimming took 4 bases from V and 0 from J; bases not matched to a gene: 5. Germline CDR1 is MDHEN and CDR2 is SYDVKM. The CDR3 has 15 residues. The CDR3 protein is CASSWDRRSSYEQYV. The CDR3 DNA is TGTGCCAGCAGTTGGGACAGGAGGAGCTCCTACGAGCAGTACGTC.